The T cell receptor beta chain described here comes from a study of blood T cell repertoires in COVID-19. Study at large: Collection of acute and convalescent COVID-19 samples took place in the United States, Italy and Spain. The analysed material was cDNA or gDNA that came from T cells, B-cell-depleted T cells, or PBMCs.

Profiling relied on immunoSEQ multiplex PCR, and the TCRdb table lists in-frame clones only, not all of them. The sample carries more than 65,000 clones, about 80% recorded once. Germline V lookup: CDR1 PRHDT, CDR2 FYEKMQ (reference sequence). V shed 5 bases and J 9 bases; nucleotides not matched to a gene: 7. The CDR3 totals 14 residues. This chain joins TRBV13 and TRBJ2-5; 12 nucleotides match TRBD2. The origin of this receptor is a woman older than 75 with acute or convalescent COVID-19. The sequenced sample consisted of peripheral blood. The CDR3 nucleotides read TGTGCCAGCAGCCAAGGACTAGCGGGATGGGCCCAGTACTTC. It yields the protein CASSQGLAGWAQYF.